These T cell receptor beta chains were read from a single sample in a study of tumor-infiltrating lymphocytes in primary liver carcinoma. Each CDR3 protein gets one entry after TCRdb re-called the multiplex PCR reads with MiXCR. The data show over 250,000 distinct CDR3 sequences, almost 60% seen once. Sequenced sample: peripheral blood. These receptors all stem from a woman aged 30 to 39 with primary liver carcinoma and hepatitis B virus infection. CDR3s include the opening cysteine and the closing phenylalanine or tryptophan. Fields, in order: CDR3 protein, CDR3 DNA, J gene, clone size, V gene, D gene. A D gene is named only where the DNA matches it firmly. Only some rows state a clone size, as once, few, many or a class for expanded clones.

CDR3 protein: CASSITSSGLNKQFF; CDR3 DNA: TGTGCCAGCAGCATAACTAGCTCTGGGTTGAATAAGCAGTTCTTC; J gene: TRBJ2-1; clone size: -; V gene: TRBV9; D gene: -
CDR3 protein: CSVAGRKEGSTDTQYF; CDR3 DNA: TGCAGCGTTGCGGGGCGCAAAGAAGGAAGCACAGATACGCAGTATTTT; J gene: TRBJ2-3; clone size: many; V gene: TRBV29-1; D gene: -
CDR3 protein: CASSLWLEQYF; CDR3 DNA: TGTGCCAGCAGCCTCTGGCTTGAGCAGTACTTC; J gene: TRBJ2-7; clone size: -; V gene: TRBV14; D gene: -
CDR3 protein: CASSLFFSSNEQFF; CDR3 DNA: TGTGCCAGCAGTTTATTTTTCAGCTCCAATGAGCAGTTCTTC; J gene: TRBJ2-1; clone size: -; V gene: TRBV28; D gene: -
CDR3 protein: CASRNAGELFF; CDR3 DNA: TGTGCCAGTAGGAATGCCGGGGAGCTGTTTTTT; J gene: TRBJ2-2; clone size: -; V gene: TRBV19; D gene: -
CDR3 protein: CASSLEGNTEAFF; CDR3 DNA: TGTGCCAGCAGCTTAGAGGGGAACACTGAAGCTTTCTTT; J gene: TRBJ1-1; clone size: large; V gene: TRBV11-2; D gene: -
CDR3 protein: CASSFDRNQPQHF; CDR3 DNA: TGTGCCAGCAGTTTTGATAGGAATCAGCCCCAGCATTTT; J gene: TRBJ1-5; clone size: many; V gene: TRBV12-3/TRBV12-4; D gene: -
CDR3 protein: CASSLGVSGSQQEAFF; CDR3 DNA: TGTGCCAGTAGCTTAGGAGTGAGTGGGAGCCAGCAGGAAGCTTTCTTT; J gene: TRBJ1-1; clone size: -; V gene: TRBV11-1; D gene: -
CDR3 protein: CAWSGGQLGETQYF; CDR3 DNA: TGTGCCTGGAGTGGGGGACAACTGGGAGAGACCCAGTACTTC; J gene: TRBJ2-5; clone size: -; V gene: TRBV30; D gene: -
CDR3 protein: CSTYRDLNTEAFF; CDR3 DNA: TGCAGCACTTACAGGGATTTGAACACCGAAGCTTTCTTT; J gene: TRBJ1-1; clone size: -; V gene: TRBV29-1; D gene: -
CDR3 protein: CASSLSQAGADVLTF; CDR3 DNA: TGCGCCAGCAGCCTATCGCAAGCTGGGGCCGACGTCCTGACTTTC; J gene: TRBJ2-6; clone size: -; V gene: TRBV5-1; D gene: -
CDR3 protein: CASTTGLASTYEQYF; CDR3 DNA: TGTGCCAGCACTACCGGACTAGCGTCGACCTACGAGCAGTACTTC; J gene: TRBJ2-7; clone size: many; V gene: TRBV6-1; D gene: TRBD2
CDR3 protein: CSTRTGSSEKLFF; CDR3 DNA: TGCAGCACTCGGACAGGGAGTAGTGAAAAACTGTTTTTT; J gene: TRBJ1-4; clone size: few; V gene: TRBV29-1; D gene: TRBD1
CDR3 protein: CSALRTRNTGELFF; CDR3 DNA: TGCAGCGCTCTAAGAACAAGGAACACCGGGGAGCTGTTTTTT; J gene: TRBJ2-2; clone size: many; V gene: TRBV29-1; D gene: -
CDR3 protein: CASRRLAKYNEQFF; CDR3 DNA: TGTGCCAGCAGGCGTCTAGCGAAGTACAATGAGCAGTTCTTC; J gene: TRBJ2-1; clone size: -; V gene: TRBV12-3/TRBV12-4; D gene: -
CDR3 protein: CAALRGNYGYTF; CDR3 DNA: TGTGCCGCCCTTAGGGGGAACTATGGCTATACCTTC; J gene: TRBJ1-2; clone size: -; V gene: TRBV28; D gene: -
CDR3 protein: CASSLGLGLGSILGEQFF; CDR3 DNA: TGTGCCAGCAGCTTAGGTCTGGGACTAGGCTCGATCTTGGGTGAGCAGTTCTTC; J gene: TRBJ2-1; clone size: few; V gene: TRBV7-8; D gene: TRBD2
CDR3 protein: CASSLVLAGDEQYF; CDR3 DNA: TGTGCCAGCAGCTTAGTATTAGCGGGAGACGAGCAGTACTTC; J gene: TRBJ2-7; clone size: -; V gene: TRBV7-9; D gene: TRBD2
CDR3 protein: CASSLVGTGRQETQYF; CDR3 DNA: TGTGCCAGCAGCTTGGTAGGGACAGGGAGGCAAGAGACCCAGTACTTC; J gene: TRBJ2-5; clone size: -; V gene: TRBV7-9; D gene: TRBD1
CDR3 protein: CSVEWGVYEQFF; CDR3 DNA: TGCAGTGTTGAGTGGGGAGTCTATGAGCAGTTCTTC; J gene: TRBJ2-1; clone size: -; V gene: TRBV29-1; D gene: -
CDR3 protein: CASNSQPGAAKLFF; CDR3 DNA: TGTGCCAGCAACTCCCAGCCAGGGGCCGCAAAACTGTTTTTT; J gene: TRBJ1-4; clone size: -; V gene: TRBV11-2; D gene: -